The present T cell receptor (beta chain) was sequenced within a study of T-cell memory formation after mild COVID-19 (dated by TCRdb to 2020 to 2022). Some background on the complete study: Most TCR sequence clusters were specific to one of the two donors. Longitudinal TCRalpha and TCRbeta repertoire sequencing tracked T-cell clones expanding and contracting after mild COVID-19 in two donors. Two young, previously healthy adult volunteers made up the cohort, one male and one female.

Trimming costs V 3 bases and J 6 bases, and their ends lie 12 bases apart. The CDR3 spans 14 residues, from the cysteine through the phenylalanine. Only the CDR3 DNA is retained, 42 bases long and in frame from the first base. The germline V gene (reference sequence) supplies CDR1 SEHNR and CDR2 FQNEAQ. This sample was sequenced with an Illumina NovaSeq 6000. Using 5'RACE with constant-segment primers, TCRalpha and TCRbeta cDNA libraries were constructed, with sample barcodes and unique molecular identifiers added in the process. Trizol reagent was used to extract RNA from every sample. Library amplification was performed in two PCR steps, and a second sample barcode and Illumina TruSeq adapters were introduced in the second step. Libraries were sequenced on an Illumina NovaSeq with 2 x 150 bp paired-end reads. The original pipeline was this. The reads were demultiplexed and collapsed into UMI-guided consensus sequences using migec v1.2.7. Using mixcr v2.1.11, the UMI consensuses were aligned to TRA and TRB V and J templates and assembled into clonotypes. Clonotypes were classified as expanded or contracted when called significant by both edgeR and NoisET, with noise models trained on biological replicates. For edgeR calls, the cutoffs were a false discovery rate-adjusted p below 0.01 and a log2 fold-change threshold of 1. PCA with hierarchical clustering of max-normalized trajectories of the 1000 most abundant clonotypes was used as exploratory dynamics analysis. The CD4 or CD8 phenotype of responding clones was assigned using the separately sequenced CD4+ and CD8+ repertoires. The public reads were run again by TCRdb, first through fastp at Q25 and then through MiXCR, and only productive beta chains were kept. A single entry per CDR3 protein holds the most common genes and DNA from its merged rows. In this record, the V and J calls reflect TCRdb's handling and not the investigators' own analysis. This sample is represented by 400,000 to 500,000 distinct CDR3 sequences; roughly 26% of them were singletons. The ten largest clones add up to around 9% of the sample.

Ficoll-Paque density gradient centrifugation was used to isolate PBMCs. This clonotype was observed at least ten times. The target of this receptor is not known. No clone much larger than this one lies a single base away; base qualities are absent. Study-wide conclusions, independent of this receptor: Clones that contracted from day 15 to 85 showed balanced CD4/CD8 phenotypes, whereas a second wave of clones that expanded from day 15 to 37 leaned towards CD4+. The study covered only a couple of mild cases, and larger cohorts including severe cases with pre-infection samples were considered necessary. The second-wave clones that peaked on day 37 were not confirmed to be SARS-CoV-2 specific. Contracting CD4+ clones turned up mainly in the CM and EM memory subsets, whereas EMRA was where CD8+ clones were enriched. Some responding clones were detected in pre-infection memory, which suggested that pre-existing cross-reactive memory T cells had joined the SARS-CoV-2 response.

The TCR originated in an adult woman who had mild COVID-19 (a few samples of this study predate the infection). The sample titles of this study are shuffled in the database, so cell type and time point are left out; the donor was told from shared clones. The sample taken for sequencing was PBMCs or a T cell subset sorted from them (not recorded which). The chain couples TRBV7-9 to TRBJ1-5; there is no confident call for the D gene. The CDR3: CASSFDGSGQPQHF. The DNA is as follows: TGTGCCAGCAGCTTCGATGGAAGTGGTCAGCCCCAGCATTTT.